Only a few counts were recorded for the clone carrying this T cell receptor beta chain. Its antigen is unidentified. The data stem from a study of cytomegalovirus exposure and HLA in healthy donors. Study-wide results and limits: The study recorded 150 to 200 TCR beta chains that were cytomegalovirus-associated. The analysis excluded some indistinguishable V segments, including TRBV6-2 and TRBV6-3. A later analysis found TCR association rates differed by HLA locus, highest for DRB1 and lowest for HLA-C.

Germline V gene data show CDR1 as SGHVS and CDR2 as FNYEAQ. The V end was cut by 1 base, the J end by 1 base, with 9 bases between. The CDR3 is 15 residues long. The PCR ran on 60 Vbeta and 13 Jbeta primers. Original handling: A follow-up analysis tallied around 80 million unique TCR beta chains, roughly 11 million shared. TCRdb's table, derived via immunoSEQ multiplex PCR, lists solely in-frame clones and lacks some. That table furnishes V, J and clone size, whereas the DNA furnished D and trimming. The top ten clones hold 1.8% of a sample with over 200,000 clones, 70% to 80% of them seen once. This clonotype originated in a woman in her twenties or thirties in good health and CMV-seronegative. V gene TRBV7-6 combines with J gene TRBJ2-3; unclear D gene. The sequenced material came from PBMCs. CDR3 DNA: TGTGCCAGCAGCTTAGACGCCTCAGGCACAGATACGCAGTATTTT. Translated, it gives CASSLDASGTDTQYF.